One TCR beta chain is described in this entry. Its target is unknown. The record originates from a study of vaccination effects on CD4 cells after COVID-19. Subsequent to a culture period of 10 to 11 days, CD4+ T cells were isolated. BNT162b2 vaccine or mRNA-1273 vaccine was given to participants in two doses. V dropped 5 bases and J dropped 4 bases, with 14 bases sitting between them. The CDR3 is 14 amino acids. Germline CDR1 MNHNY, CDR2 SVGAGI (reference sequence). The protocol was immunoSEQ multiplex PCR, while the TCRdb copy is restricted to in-frame clones and leaves out a portion. The profile covers about 73,000 clones, with 65% to 80% appearing a single time and approximately 2.4% taken by the ten largest.

The TCR sequence derives from a human donor who received a COVID-19 vaccine. The V gene is TRBV6-6, the J gene TRBJ1-1; possibly TRBD1 for D (5 bases). This material consisted of CD4+ T cells from PBMCs cultured without peptide, taken after COVID-19 vaccination. This CDR3 is CASSPLGAGTEAFF. CDR3 nucleotide sequence: TGTGCCAGCAGTCCCTTAGGGGCGGGCACTGAAGCTTTCTTT.